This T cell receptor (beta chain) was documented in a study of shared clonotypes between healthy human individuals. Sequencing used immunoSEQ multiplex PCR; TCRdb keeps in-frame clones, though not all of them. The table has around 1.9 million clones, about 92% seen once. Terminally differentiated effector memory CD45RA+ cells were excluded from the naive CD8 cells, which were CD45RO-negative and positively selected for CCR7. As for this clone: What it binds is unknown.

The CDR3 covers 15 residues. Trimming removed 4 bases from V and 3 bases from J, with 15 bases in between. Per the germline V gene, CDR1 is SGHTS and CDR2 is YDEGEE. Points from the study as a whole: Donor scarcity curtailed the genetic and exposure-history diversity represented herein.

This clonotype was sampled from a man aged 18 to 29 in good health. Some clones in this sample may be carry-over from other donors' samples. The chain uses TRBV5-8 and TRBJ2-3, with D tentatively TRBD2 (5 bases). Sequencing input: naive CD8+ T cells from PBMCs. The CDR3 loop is CASSPDRELTDTQYF. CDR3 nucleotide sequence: TGTGCCAGCAGCCCGGACCGGGAACTTACAGATACGCAGTATTTT.